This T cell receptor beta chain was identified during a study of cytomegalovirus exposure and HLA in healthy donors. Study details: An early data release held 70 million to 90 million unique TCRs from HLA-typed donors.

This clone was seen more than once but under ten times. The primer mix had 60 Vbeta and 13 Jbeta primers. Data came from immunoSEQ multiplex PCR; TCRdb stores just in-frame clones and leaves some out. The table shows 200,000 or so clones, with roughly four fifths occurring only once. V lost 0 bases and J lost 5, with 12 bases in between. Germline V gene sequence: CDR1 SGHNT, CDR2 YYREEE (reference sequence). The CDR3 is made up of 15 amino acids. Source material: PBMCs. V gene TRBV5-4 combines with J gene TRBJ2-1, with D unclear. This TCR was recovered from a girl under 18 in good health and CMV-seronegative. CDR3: CASSLGLLGNNEQFF. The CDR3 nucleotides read TGTGCCAGCAGCTTGGGGCTGCTTGGTAACAATGAGCAGTTCTTC.